The rows below give T cell receptor beta chains drawn from one sample of a study of response to subunit inactivated influenza vaccine. TCRdb called the RT-PCR reads again in MiXCR, with one record for every CDR3 protein. The repertoire holds roughly 700,000 distinct CDR3 sequences, 11% to 15% seen once, with around 6.5% in the top ten. Sequencing used PBMCs from blood, obtained approximately 15 days before vaccination. The source is a middle-aged man who received an inactivated influenza vaccine. Each CDR3 is given with its conserved first and last residue. The D gene is left open where the match is weak. Only part of the rows carry a size: once, few, many, or a class if the clone is expanded.

D gene	clone size	V gene	J gene	CDR3 protein	CDR3 DNA
.	.	TRBV10-3	TRBJ2-1	CATRGDSGGPYNEQFF	TGTGCCACCAGAGGGGACTCCGGGGGGCCCTACAATGAGCAGTTCTTC
.	few	TRBV7-9	TRBJ1-3	CASSPMGGTGNTIYF	TGTGCCAGCAGCCCCATGGGAGGGACTGGAAACACCATATATTTT
.	.	TRBV3-1	TRBJ2-6	CASSSDLSGANVLTF	TGTGCCAGCAGTTCAGACCTGTCGGGGGCCAACGTCCTGACTTTC
TRBD1	few	TRBV11-2	TRBJ2-4	CASSFSWDRSKNIQYF	TGTGCCAGCAGCTTCTCTTGGGACAGGTCCAAAAACATTCAGTACTTC
.	many	TRBV6-2/TRBV6-3	TRBJ1-2	CASSSTGALGGYTF	TGTGCCAGCAGTTCGACCGGGGCCCTAGGGGGCTACACCTTC
TRBD2	many	TRBV7-2	TRBJ2-1	CASSLGDYNNEQFF	TGTGCCAGCAGCTTAGGGGACTATAACAATGAGCAGTTCTTC
.	few	TRBV12-3/TRBV12-4	TRBJ1-5	CASSFSGGRTNQPQHF	TGTGCCAGCAGTTTTAGCGGCGGCAGGACCAATCAGCCCCAGCATTTT
.	.	TRBV30	TRBJ2-1	CAWSVPYNEQFF	TGTGCCTGGAGTGTTCCGTACAATGAGCAGTTCTTC
TRBD2	.	TRBV4-3	TRBJ2-7	CASSQDLGLAIPEQYF	TGCGCCAGCAGCCAAGATCTTGGACTAGCGATCCCCGAGCAGTACTTC
.	few	TRBV14	TRBJ2-1	CASSQVLGATEQFF	TGTGCCAGCAGCCAAGTACTGGGAGCAACCGAGCAGTTCTTC